This entry lists 14 T cell receptor beta chains sequenced from one sample in a study of CD4+ T cells in melanoma. Repertoires were generated with immunoSEQ multiplex PCR, while TCRdb's copy carries only in-frame clones and drops some. Here the sample spans roughly 54,000 clones, roughly nine tenths being singletons. Sequencing was carried out using peripheral blood. These receptors came from a human donor with melanoma.

This clone was seen only once. The V call is TRBV6-5, the J call TRBJ2-7, with D possibly TRBD2 on 7 matching bases. Germline assignment: CDR1 MNHEY and CDR2 SVGAGI. Trimming shortened V by 6 bases and J by 3 bases, and 18 bases separated the two germline ends. The CDR3 is made up of 15 amino acids. CDR3 bases: TGTGCCAGCAGCTCTCGGGGGGCGGGGAGCTACGAGCAGTACTTC. Translating it yields CASSSRGAGSYEQYF.

This chain links TRBV7-3 with TRBJ2-3, with D perhaps matching TRBD2 (6 bases). CDR3 length: 18 amino acids. The V end was cut by 1 base, the J end by 4 bases, with 21 bases between. Germline CDR1 is SGHTA and CDR2 is FQGTGA. CDR3 in DNA: TGTGCCAGCAGCTTAAATCCAGCGGGCGTCAGCACGGCAGATACGCAGTATTTT. It codes for CASSLNPAGVSTADTQYF.

This chain uses TRBV5-6 with TRBJ2-4; tentative D call: TRBD2 (6 bases). This CDR3 has 15 amino acids. V lost 2 bases to trimming and J lost 3 bases, with 12 bases between them. In germline, CDR1 is SGHDT, CDR2 YYEEEE. In DNA, the CDR3 is TGTGCCAGCAGCTTAGGAGGCGGGGACAAAAACATTCAGTACTTC. Protein product: CASSLGGGDKNIQYF.

CDR3 DNA sequence: TGTGCCAGCAGCAAATTGAGGGTCCTAATCAATCAGCCCCAGCATTTT. Protein product: CASSKLRVLINQPQHF. The V gene is TRBV21-1, the J gene TRBJ1-5. TRBV21-1 is reported as a pseudogene. The CDR3 spans 16 residues.

The rearrangement uses TRBV2 and TRBJ2-2; the match to TRBD2 covers 9 bases. V shed 8 bases, J shed 5 bases, and the junction held 12 bases outside the gene matches. Germline CDR1 and CDR2: SNHLY and FYNNEI. The CDR3 sequence is 16 residues long. DNA of the CDR3: TGTGCCAGCCAACAGGGGACTAGCCGTCGGACCGGGGAGCTGTTTTTT. Residues: CASQQGTSRRTGELFF.

V is TRBV19 and J is TRBJ1-1; no definite D call. The CDR3 consists of 14 residues. CDR1 is LNHDA and CDR2 is SQIVND in the germline V gene (reference sequence). Trimming pared 3 bases from V and 1 base from J, leaving 9 bases between. This CDR3 is CASSIAQSNTEAFF. The CDR3 region has the DNA TGTGCCAGTAGTATCGCACAGTCGAACACTGAAGCTTTCTTT. The full variable domain, its missing parts supplied by reference TRBV19 and TRBJ1-1, is DGGITQSPKYLFRKEGQNVTLSCEQNLNHDAMYWYRQDPGQGLRLIYYSQIVNDFQKGDIAEGYSVSREKKESFPLTVTSAQKNPTAFYLCASSIAQSNTEAFFGQGTRLTVV.

The chain employs TRBV7-2 and TRBJ2-1; D gene ambiguous. CDR1 SGHTA and CDR2 FQGNSA come from the germline V gene. The length of the CDR3 is 16 residues. V was cut by 1 base and J by 9 bases, with 19 bases left in between. In DNA, the CDR3 is TGTGCCAGCAGCTTAGAAATAAGGCCCGAGTCGGGTGAGCAGTTCTTC. Its translation is CASSLEIRPESGEQFF.

The chain uses TRBV28 and TRBJ1-2; D remains unclear. In germline, CDR1 is MDHEN, CDR2 SYDVKM. This CDR3 region has 12 residues. Between the trimmed V and J ends, which lost 1 base and 8 bases, there was a span of 8 bases. CDR3 sequence reads: CASSLYQEGYTF. As DNA, the CDR3 is TGTGCCAGCAGTTTATATCAGGAAGGCTACACCTTC.

The V and J genes are TRBV11-3 and TRBJ2-5, with 7 bases matching TRBD2. Germline CDR1 and CDR2: SGHNT and YENEEA. The CDR3 has 13 residues. With V trimmed by 5 bases and J by 3 bases, 3 bases remained unmatched. The CDR3 sequence is CASSLRGEETQYF. CDR3 sequence (DNA): TGTGCCAGCAGCCTTCGGGGGGAAGAGACCCAGTACTTC.

The V gene is TRBV27, the J gene TRBJ2-1; TRBD2 matches 9 bases. Trimming cost V 6 bases and J 6 bases; bases outside gene matches: 12. This CDR3 contains 16 residues. CDR1 and CDR2 from the germline V gene are MNHEY and SMNVEV (reference sequence). The CDR3 region is CASRDIGAGGFNEQFF. In nucleotides, the CDR3 is TGTGCCAGCAGGGACATAGGAGCGGGGGGTTTCAATGAGCAGTTCTTC.

This sequence joins TRBV4-3 and TRBJ2-5, with D maybe TRBD1 (7 bases). Germline V gives CDR1 LGHNA, CDR2 YSLEER. The CDR3 totals 14 residues. Trimming removed 1 base at V and 5 bases at J, with 11 bases between. CDR3 residues: CASSQGRGEETQYF. CDR3 nucleotide sequence: TGCGCCAGCAGCCAAGGCAGGGGGGAGGAGACCCAGTACTTC.

This clone was counted a single time. The CDR3 DNA reads TGCAGCGTTGAGAGGGCCAAGAACACTGAAGCTTTCTTT. Protein sequence: CSVERAKNTEAFF. This chain joins TRBV29-1 and TRBJ1-1; no definite D call. Germline V lookup: CDR1 SQVTM, CDR2 ANQGSEA. Trimming took 3 bases from V and 1 from J, leaving 9 bases between them. The CDR3 is 13 amino acids.

The chain uses TRBV19 and TRBJ1-5, with D unclear. CDR1 and CDR2 from the germline V gene are LNHDA and SQIVND (reference sequence). The CDR3 is 14 amino acids. Between the trimmed V and J ends, which lost 3 bases and 4 bases, there was a span of 10 bases. DNA of the CDR3: TGTGCCAGTAGTATTGGGCCTCCAAATCAGCCCCAGCATTTT. Translating it yields CASSIGPPNQPQHF. Supplemented by reference TRBV19 and TRBJ1-5, the full variable domain reads DGGITQSPKYLFRKEGQNVTLSCEQNLNHDAMYWYRQDPGQGLRLIYYSQIVNDFQKGDIAEGYSVSREKKESFPLTVTSAQKNPTAFYLCASSIGPPNQPQHFGDGTRLSIL.

The chain recombines TRBV5-5 with TRBJ2-5, with 14 bases lining up with TRBD2. The V and J ends lost 0 bases and 0 bases, in that order; junction bases with no gene match: 4. The CDR3 spans 18 residues. Germline-derived CDR1 and CDR2 are SGHKS and YYEKEE (reference sequence). The CDR3 sequence: CASSLAMGLAGDQETQYF. Written as DNA, the CDR3 is TGTGCCAGCAGCTTGGCTATGGGACTAGCGGGGGACCAAGAGACCCAGTACTTC.